This T cell receptor (beta chain) was identified in a study of breast tumors, draining lymph nodes, adjacent tissues. Study-wide findings and caveats: Tumor TCR diversity was below lymph nodes but above nontumor tissue.

Per the germline V gene, CDR1 is LNHDA and CDR2 is SQIVND (reference sequence). The V end was cut by 3 bases, the J end by 15 bases, with 21 bases between. The CDR3 has 14 residues. Samples came from axillary lymph nodes draining the breast cancer. TCRdb used MiXCR to reprocess the multiplex PCR reads, holding one entry per CDR3 protein. Here the sample spans more than 85,000 distinct CDR3 sequences, around 20% being singletons. This clonotype was recorded at least ten times. The target antigen is unknown. The sequence was obtained from a female donor with breast cancer. Some clones in this sample may be carry-over from other donors' samples. The rearrangement links TRBV19 to TRBJ2-1, with D maybe TRBD1 (5 bases). Material: axillary lymph node tissue. CDR3 DNA: TGTGCCAGTAGTATCTCGGCAGGGCCCTCTCCGCGGTTCTTC. Protein: CASSISAGPSPRFF.